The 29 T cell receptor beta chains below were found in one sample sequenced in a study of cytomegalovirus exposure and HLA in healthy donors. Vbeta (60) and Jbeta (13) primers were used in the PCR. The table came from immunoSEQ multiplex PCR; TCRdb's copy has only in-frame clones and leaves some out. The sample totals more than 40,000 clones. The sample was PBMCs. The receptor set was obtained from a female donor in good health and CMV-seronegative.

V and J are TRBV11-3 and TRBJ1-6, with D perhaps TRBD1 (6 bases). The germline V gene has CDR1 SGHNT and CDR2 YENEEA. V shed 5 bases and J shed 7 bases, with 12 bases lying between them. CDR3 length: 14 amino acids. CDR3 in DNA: TGTGCCAGCAGCCTACAGGGATTGAATTCACCCCTCCACTTT. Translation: CASSLQGLNSPLHF.

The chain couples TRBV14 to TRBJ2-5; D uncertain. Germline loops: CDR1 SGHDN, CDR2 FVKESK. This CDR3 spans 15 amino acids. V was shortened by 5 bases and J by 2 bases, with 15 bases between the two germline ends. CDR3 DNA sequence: TGTGCCAGCAGCTTGACTGTAAACCTTCAAGAGACCCAGTACTTC. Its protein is CASSLTVNLQETQYF.

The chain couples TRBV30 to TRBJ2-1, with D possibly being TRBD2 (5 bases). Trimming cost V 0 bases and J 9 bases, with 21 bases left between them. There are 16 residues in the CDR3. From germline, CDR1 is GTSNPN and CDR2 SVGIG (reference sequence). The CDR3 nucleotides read TGTGCCTGGAGTGTACCCCCCGACTGGCTTCGGGGTGAGCAGTTCTTC. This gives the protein CAWSVPPDWLRGEQFF.

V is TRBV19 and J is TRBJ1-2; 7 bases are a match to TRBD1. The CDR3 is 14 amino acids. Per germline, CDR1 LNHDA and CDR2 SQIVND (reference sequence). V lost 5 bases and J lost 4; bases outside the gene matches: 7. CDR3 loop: CASSPGDRGYGYTF. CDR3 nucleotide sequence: TGTGCCAGTAGTCCAGGGGACAGAGGCTATGGCTACACCTTC. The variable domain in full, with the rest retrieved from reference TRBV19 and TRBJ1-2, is DGGITQSPKYLFRKEGQNVTLSCEQNLNHDAMYWYRQDPGQGLRLIYYSQIVNDFQKGDIAEGYSVSREKKESFPLTVTSAQKNPTAFYLCASSPGDRGYGYTFGSGTRLTVV.

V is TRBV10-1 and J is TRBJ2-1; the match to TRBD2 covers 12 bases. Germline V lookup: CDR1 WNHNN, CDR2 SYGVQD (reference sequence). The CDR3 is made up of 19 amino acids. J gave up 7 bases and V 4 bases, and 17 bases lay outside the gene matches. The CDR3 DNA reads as TGCGCCAGCAGTGCGAACTTCGGACTAGCGGGACCTAGAGGTAATGAGCAGTTCTTC. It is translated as CASSANFGLAGPRGNEQFF.

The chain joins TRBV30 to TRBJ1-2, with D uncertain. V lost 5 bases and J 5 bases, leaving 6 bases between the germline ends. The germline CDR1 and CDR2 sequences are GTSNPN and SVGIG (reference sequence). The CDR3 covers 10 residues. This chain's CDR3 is CAWGEYGYTF. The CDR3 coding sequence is TGTGCCTGGGGAGAGTATGGCTACACCTTC.

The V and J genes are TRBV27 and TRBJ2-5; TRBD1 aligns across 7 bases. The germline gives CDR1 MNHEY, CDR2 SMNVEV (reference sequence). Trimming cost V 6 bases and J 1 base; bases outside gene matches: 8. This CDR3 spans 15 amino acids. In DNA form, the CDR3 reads TGTGCCAGCAGCCCGCCGGGACAGCCCCAAGAGACCCAGTACTTC. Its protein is CASSPPGQPQETQYF.

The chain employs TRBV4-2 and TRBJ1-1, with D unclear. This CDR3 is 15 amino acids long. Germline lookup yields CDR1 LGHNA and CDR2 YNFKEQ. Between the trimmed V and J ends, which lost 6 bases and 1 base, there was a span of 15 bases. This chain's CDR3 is CASSPSRRENTEAFF. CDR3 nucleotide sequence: TGTGCCAGCAGTCCAAGTCGGAGAGAGAACACTGAAGCTTTCTTT.

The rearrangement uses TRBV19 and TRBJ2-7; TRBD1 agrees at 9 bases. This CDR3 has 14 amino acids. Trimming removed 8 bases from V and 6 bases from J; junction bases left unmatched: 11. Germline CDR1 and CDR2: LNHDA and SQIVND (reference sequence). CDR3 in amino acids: CASGTGGAVREQYF. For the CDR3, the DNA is TGTGCCAGTGGTACAGGGGGCGCCGTCCGCGAGCAGTACTTC.

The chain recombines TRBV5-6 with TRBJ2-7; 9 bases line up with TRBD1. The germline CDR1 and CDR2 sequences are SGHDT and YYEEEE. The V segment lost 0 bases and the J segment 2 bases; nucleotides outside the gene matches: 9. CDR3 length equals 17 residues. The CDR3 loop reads CASSLAIGTGLAYEQYF. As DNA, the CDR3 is TGTGCCAGCAGCTTGGCCATTGGGACAGGGCTTGCCTACGAGCAGTACTTC.

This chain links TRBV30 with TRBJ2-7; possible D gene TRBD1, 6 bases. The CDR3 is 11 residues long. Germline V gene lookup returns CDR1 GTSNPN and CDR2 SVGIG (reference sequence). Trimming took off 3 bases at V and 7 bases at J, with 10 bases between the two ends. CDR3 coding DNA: TGTGCCTGGAGGGGACAAGGTGAGCAGTACTTC. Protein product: CAWRGQGEQYF.

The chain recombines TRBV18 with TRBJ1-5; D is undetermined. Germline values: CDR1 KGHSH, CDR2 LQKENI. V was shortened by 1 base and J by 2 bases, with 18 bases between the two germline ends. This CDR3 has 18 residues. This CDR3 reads CASSPRQVTDIRNQPQHF. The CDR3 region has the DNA TGTGCCAGCTCACCACGCCAGGTGACGGATATCCGCAATCAGCCCCAGCATTTT.

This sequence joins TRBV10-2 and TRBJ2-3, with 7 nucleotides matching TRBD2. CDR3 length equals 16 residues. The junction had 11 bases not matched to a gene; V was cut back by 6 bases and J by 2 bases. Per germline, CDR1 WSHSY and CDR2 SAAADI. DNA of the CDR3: TGCGCCAGCAGCCCCCCTCTAGCGGTGCTCACAGATACGCAGTATTTT. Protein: CASSPPLAVLTDTQYF.

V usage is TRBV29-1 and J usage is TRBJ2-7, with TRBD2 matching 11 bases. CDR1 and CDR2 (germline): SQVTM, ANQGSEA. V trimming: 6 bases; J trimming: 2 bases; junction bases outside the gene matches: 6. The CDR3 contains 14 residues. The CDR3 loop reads CSVLGLAGTYEQYF. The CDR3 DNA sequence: TGCAGCGTCTTAGGACTAGCGGGTACCTACGAGCAGTACTTC.

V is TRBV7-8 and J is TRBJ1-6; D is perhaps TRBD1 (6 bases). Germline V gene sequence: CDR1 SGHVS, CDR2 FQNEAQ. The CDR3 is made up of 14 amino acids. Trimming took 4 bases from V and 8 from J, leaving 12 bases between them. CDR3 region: CASSYRALDSPLHF. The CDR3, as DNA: TGTGCCAGCAGCTACAGGGCCTTGGATTCACCCCTCCACTTT. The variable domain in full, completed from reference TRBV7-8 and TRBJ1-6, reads GAGVSQSPRYKVAKRGQDVALRCDPISGHVSLFWYQQALGQGPEFLTYFQNEAQLDKSGLPSDRFFAERPEGSVSTLKIQRTQQEDSAVYLCASSYRALDSPLHFGNGTRLTVT.

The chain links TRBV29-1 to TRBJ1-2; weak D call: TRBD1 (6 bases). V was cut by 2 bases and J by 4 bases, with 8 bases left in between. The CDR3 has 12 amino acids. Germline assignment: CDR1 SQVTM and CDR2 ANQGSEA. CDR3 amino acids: CSVEKQGYGYTF. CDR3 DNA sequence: TGCAGCGTTGAAAAACAGGGCTATGGCTACACCTTC. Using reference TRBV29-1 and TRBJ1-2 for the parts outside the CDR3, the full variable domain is SAVISQKPSRDICQRGTSLTIQCQVDSQVTMMFWYRQQPGQSLTLIATANQGSEATYESGFVIDKFPISRPNLTFSTLTVSNMSPEDSSIYLCSVEKQGYGYTFGSGTRLTVV.

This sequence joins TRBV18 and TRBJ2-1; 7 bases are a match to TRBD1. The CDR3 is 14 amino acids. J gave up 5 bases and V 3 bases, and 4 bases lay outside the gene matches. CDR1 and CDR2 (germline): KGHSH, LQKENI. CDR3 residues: CASSPVTGDNEQFF. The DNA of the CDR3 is TGTGCCAGCTCACCGGTTACAGGGGACAATGAGCAGTTCTTC.

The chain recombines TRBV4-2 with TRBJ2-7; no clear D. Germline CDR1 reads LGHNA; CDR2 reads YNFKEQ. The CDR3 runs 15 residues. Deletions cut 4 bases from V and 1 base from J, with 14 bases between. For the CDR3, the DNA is TGTGCCAGCAGCCTCCGGCGTGGCGGATCCTACGAGCAGTACTTC. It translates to CASSLRRGGSYEQYF.

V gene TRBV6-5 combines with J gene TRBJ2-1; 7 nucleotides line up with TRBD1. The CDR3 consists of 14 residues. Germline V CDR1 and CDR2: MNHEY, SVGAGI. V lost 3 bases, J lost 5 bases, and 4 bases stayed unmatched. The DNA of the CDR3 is TGTGCCAGCAGTTATGCAGGGGGAAACAATGAGCAGTTCTTC. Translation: CASSYAGGNNEQFF.

The CDR3 region is CASSEGRTGGAHEQYF. CDR3 nucleotide sequence: TGCGCCAGCAGTGAAGGAAGAACGGGAGGAGCCCACGAGCAGTACTTC. The rearrangement links TRBV10-2 to TRBJ2-7, with TRBD2 matching over 7 bases. V was pared by 3 bases and J by 5 bases, with 13 bases of the junction left unmatched. Germline V lookup: CDR1 WSHSY, CDR2 SAAADI. This CDR3 is built from 16 residues.

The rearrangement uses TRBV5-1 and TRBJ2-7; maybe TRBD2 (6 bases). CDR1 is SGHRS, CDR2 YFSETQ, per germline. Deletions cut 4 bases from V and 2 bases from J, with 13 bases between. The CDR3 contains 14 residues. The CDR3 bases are TGCGCCAGCAGCCCGGGGACTGGACCCTACGAGCAGTACTTC. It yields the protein CASSPGTGPYEQYF. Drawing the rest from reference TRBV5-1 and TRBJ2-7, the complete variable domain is KAGVTQTPRYLIKTRGQQVTLSCSPISGHRSVSWYQQTPGQGLQFLFEYFSETQRNKGNFPGRFSGRQFSNSRSEMNVSTLELGDSALYLCASSPGTGPYEQYFGPGTRLTVT.

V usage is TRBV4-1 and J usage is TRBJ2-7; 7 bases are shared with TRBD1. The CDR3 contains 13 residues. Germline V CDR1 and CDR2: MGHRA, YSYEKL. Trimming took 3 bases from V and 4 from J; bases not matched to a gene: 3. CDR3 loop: CASSQGQFYEQYF. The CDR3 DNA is TGCGCCAGCAGCCAGGGACAGTTTTACGAGCAGTACTTC.

The CDR3 spells CASSGGYSAYEQYF. CDR3 DNA: TGCGCCAGCAGCGGCGGATATTCGGCCTACGAGCAGTACTTC. This chain links TRBV5-1 with TRBJ2-7; the D is unclear. Germline CDR1 is SGHRS and CDR2 is YFSETQ. The CDR3 sequence is 14 residues long. The V gene lost 4 bases and the J gene lost 2 bases, with 13 bases spanning the gap.

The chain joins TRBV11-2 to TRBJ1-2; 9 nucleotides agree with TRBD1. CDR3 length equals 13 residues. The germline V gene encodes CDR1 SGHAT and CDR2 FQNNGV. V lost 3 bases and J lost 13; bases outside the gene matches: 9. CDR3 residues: CASSLGQGSGATF. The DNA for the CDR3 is TGTGCCAGCAGCTTGGGACAGGGCAGTGGGGCCACCTTC.

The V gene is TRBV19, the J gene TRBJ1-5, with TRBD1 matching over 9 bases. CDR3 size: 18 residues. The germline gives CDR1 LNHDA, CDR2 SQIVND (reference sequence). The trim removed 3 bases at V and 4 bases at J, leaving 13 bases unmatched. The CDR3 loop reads CASSIGPGQGLPNQPQHF. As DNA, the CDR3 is TGTGCCAGTAGTATTGGTCCTGGACAGGGGCTCCCAAATCAGCCCCAGCATTTT. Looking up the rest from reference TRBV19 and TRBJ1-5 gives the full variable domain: DGGITQSPKYLFRKEGQNVTLSCEQNLNHDAMYWYRQDPGQGLRLIYYSQIVNDFQKGDIAEGYSVSREKKESFPLTVTSAQKNPTAFYLCASSIGPGQGLPNQPQHFGDGTRLSIL.

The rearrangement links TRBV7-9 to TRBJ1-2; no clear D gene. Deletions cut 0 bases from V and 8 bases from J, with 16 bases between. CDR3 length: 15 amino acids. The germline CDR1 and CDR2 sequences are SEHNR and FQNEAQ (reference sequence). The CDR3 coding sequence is TGTGCCAGCAGCTTAGCGCAGGTGGCGGGCGGAGGCTACACCTTC. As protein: CASSLAQVAGGGYTF.

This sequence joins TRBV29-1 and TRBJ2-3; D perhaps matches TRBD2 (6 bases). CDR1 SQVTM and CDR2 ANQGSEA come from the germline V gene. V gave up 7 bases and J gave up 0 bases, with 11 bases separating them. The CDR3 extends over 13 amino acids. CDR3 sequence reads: CSAGGRSTDTQYF. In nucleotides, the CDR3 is TGCAGCGCCGGGGGACGAAGCACAGATACGCAGTATTTT.

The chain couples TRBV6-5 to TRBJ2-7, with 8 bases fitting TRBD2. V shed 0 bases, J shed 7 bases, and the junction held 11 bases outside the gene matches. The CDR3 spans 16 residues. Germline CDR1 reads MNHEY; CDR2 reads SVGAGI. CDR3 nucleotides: TGTGCCAGCAGTTACTCCCCAGCGGGAGAGGTGGGGGAGCAGTACTTC. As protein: CASSYSPAGEVGEQYF.

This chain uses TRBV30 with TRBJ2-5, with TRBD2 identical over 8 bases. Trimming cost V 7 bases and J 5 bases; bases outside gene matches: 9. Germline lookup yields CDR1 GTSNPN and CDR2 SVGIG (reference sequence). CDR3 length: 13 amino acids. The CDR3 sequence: CASQLADGETQYF. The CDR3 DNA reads TGTGCCTCTCAACTAGCGGATGGGGAGACCCAGTACTTC.